The rows below give T cell receptor beta chains drawn from one sample of a study of T-cell memory formation after mild COVID-19. One entry per CDR3 protein, called by TCRdb with MiXCR from the 5' RACE reads. Here the sample spans 270,000 or so distinct CDR3 sequences, around 17% being singletons. Specimen: PBMCs or a T cell subset sorted from them (not recorded which). All receptors come from a man between 18 and 35 years old who had mild COVID-19 (a few samples of this study predate the infection). Cell type and time point are not known. The CDR3 runs from the conserved cysteine through the conserved F or W. A D gene is named only where the DNA matches it firmly. Only some rows state a clone size, as once, few, many or a class for expanded clones.

clone_size | d_call | j_call | v_call | cdr3_aa | cdr3_nt
few | - | TRBJ1-1 | TRBV6-5 | CASSYSIDLEAFF | TGTGCCAGCAGTTACTCTATCGACTTGGAAGCTTTCTTT
- | - | TRBJ2-3 | TRBV9 | CASSVLQGTTDTQYF | TGTGCCAGCAGCGTACTGCAGGGTACCACAGATACGCAGTATTTT
few | - | TRBJ1-6 | TRBV7-3 | CASSLDPKSSPLHF | TGTGCCAGCAGCTTAGACCCCAAGAGTTCACCCCTCCACTTT
- | - | TRBJ2-2 | TRBV29-1 | CSVEDPRGNTGELFF | TGCAGCGTTGAAGACCCGAGGGGGAACACCGGGGAGCTGTTTTTT
- | - | TRBJ2-1 | TRBV4-2 | CASSQAGAQYNEQFF | TGTGCCAGCAGCCAAGCGGGGGCCCAGTACAATGAGCAGTTCTTC
few | - | TRBJ2-1 | TRBV5-1 | CASSFGDNYNEQFF | TGCGCCAGCAGCTTCGGGGACAACTACAATGAGCAGTTCTTC
- | - | TRBJ1-2 | TRBV5-4 | CASSLVEHSGGYTF | TGTGCCAGCAGCTTGGTCGAGCACTCCGGCGGCTACACCTTC
- | - | TRBJ1-4 | TRBV11-2 | CASSLRGEKLFF | TGTGCCAGCAGCCTTAGGGGTGAAAAACTGTTTTTT
- | TRBD1 | TRBJ2-3 | TRBV4-1 | CASSPGQPLTDTQYF | TGCGCCAGCAGCCCGGGACAGCCTCTCACAGATACGCAGTATTTT
few | - | TRBJ2-3 | TRBV7-7 | CASSLGHTDTQYF | TGTGCTAGCAGCTTAGGCCACACAGATACGCAGTATTTT
- | - | TRBJ1-5 | TRBV6-2/TRBV6-3 | CASSRLGPGQPQHF | TGTGCCAGCAGTCGCCTCGGCCCGGGGCAGCCCCAGCATTTT
- | - | TRBJ2-1 | TRBV9 | CASSDQGPPPQFF | TGTGCCAGCAGCGATCAGGGGCCCCCCCCCCAGTTCTTC
many | - | TRBJ2-2 | TRBV6-5 | CASSYRSTGELFF | TGTGCCAGCAGTTACAGGAGTACCGGGGAGCTGTTTTTT
- | TRBD2 | TRBJ2-2 | TRBV29-1 | CSGTAGAGELFF | TGCAGCGGGACAGCGGGGGCCGGGGAGCTGTTTTTT
- | TRBD1 | TRBJ2-1 | TRBV4-1 | CASSQGTGVGEQFF | TGCGCCAGCAGCCAAGGGACAGGGGTTGGGGAGCAGTTCTTC
- | - | TRBJ2-5 | TRBV4-3 | CASSQVVGGGSETQYF | TGCGCCAGCAGCCAAGTGGTCGGGGGAGGTTCCGAGACCCAGTACTTC
few | TRBD1 | TRBJ2-2 | TRBV7-3 | CASSPWTGHTGELFF | TGTGCCAGCAGCCCCTGGACAGGCCACACCGGGGAGCTGTTTTTT
- | - | TRBJ2-3 | TRBV10-3 | CATKATDTQYF | TGTGCCACCAAGGCAACAGATACGCAGTATTTT
few | - | TRBJ1-1 | TRBV5-1 | CASSPGQMNTEAFF | TGCGCCAGCAGCCCGGGACAAATGAACACTGAAGCTTTCTTT
few | TRBD1 | TRBJ2-7 | TRBV6-2/TRBV6-3 | CASSQGREQYF | TGTGCCAGTTCACAGGGGCGCGAGCAGTACTTC
- | - | TRBJ2-5 | TRBV5-1 | CASSPDATFQETQYF | TGCGCCAGCAGCCCGGATGCTACTTTCCAAGAGACCCAGTACTTC
few | TRBD1 | TRBJ2-7 | TRBV27 | CASSLDRGKSEQYF | TGTGCCAGCAGTCTTGACAGGGGCAAGAGCGAGCAGTACTTC
- | TRBD1 | TRBJ2-7 | TRBV20-1 | CSARGRQGPDHEQYF | TGCAGTGCTAGAGGCCGACAGGGACCAGACCACGAGCAGTACTTC
- | TRBD1 | TRBJ1-5 | TRBV27 | CASSAPGQGFEKDQPQHF | TGTGCCAGCAGTGCCCCGGGACAGGGCTTTGAAAAGGATCAGCCCCAGCATTTT
many | - | TRBJ1-5 | TRBV19 | CASGYSNQPQHF | TGTGCCAGCGGTTATAGCAATCAGCCCCAGCATTTT
- | TRBD1 | TRBJ1-2 | TRBV27 | CASRGTGPRYGYTF | TGTGCCAGCAGGGGGACAGGGCCTAGGTATGGCTACACCTTC
few | - | TRBJ1-4 | TRBV7-9 | CASSSQSTDEKLFF | TGTGCCAGCAGCTCACAATCGACAGACGAAAAACTGTTTTTT
few | TRBD2 | TRBJ2-3 | TRBV3-1 | CASSPPGGNTQYF | TGTGCCAGCAGCCCCCCGGGGGGGAATACGCAGTATTTT
- | TRBD1 | TRBJ2-1 | TRBV24-1 | CATSAPEGQGARNEQFF | TGTGCCACCAGTGCCCCCGAGGGACAGGGGGCTAGGAATGAGCAGTTCTTC
many | - | TRBJ1-1 | TRBV7-2 | CASSLVRSTEAFF | TGCGCCAGCAGCTTGGTTCGTTCCACTGAAGCTTTCTTT
- | - | TRBJ1-2 | TRBV5-1 | CASSMGGTAESGYTF | TGCGCCAGCAGCATGGGCGGGACGGCGGAAAGTGGCTACACCTTC
many | TRBD2 | TRBJ2-7 | TRBV5-1 | CASSFTGLRSYEQYF | TGCGCCAGCAGCTTTACGGGACTACGAAGCTACGAGCAGTACTTC
- | - | TRBJ1-1 | TRBV4-3 | CASSVGNDGAFF | TGCGCCAGCAGCGTAGGGAATGACGGAGCTTTCTTT
few | - | TRBJ2-7 | TRBV12-3/TRBV12-4 | CASSLDHEQYF | TGTGCCAGCAGTTTGGACCACGAGCAGTACTTC
many | - | TRBJ2-3 | TRBV20-1 | CSARGSWDTQYF | TGCAGTGCTAGAGGGTCGTGGGATACGCAGTATTTT
- | - | TRBJ1-1 | TRBV5-6 | CASSSTATMNTEAFF | TGTGCCAGCAGCTCCACCGCGACCATGAACACTGAAGCTTTCTTT
many | - | TRBJ2-2 | TRBV4-1 | CASSQASGTGELFF | TGCGCCAGCAGCCAAGCGTCTGGAACCGGGGAGCTGTTTTTT
few | - | TRBJ1-4 | TRBV7-2 | CASSVTAREKLFF | TGTGCCAGCAGCGTGACCGCCAGGGAAAAACTGTTTTTT
- | TRBD1 | TRBJ1-6 | TRBV20-1 | CSTGTAYSPLHF | TGCAGTACCGGGACAGCCTATTCACCCCTCCACTTT
- | TRBD1 | TRBJ2-5 | TRBV5-6 | CASSLLVDREETQYF | TGTGCCAGCAGCCTGTTGGTGGACAGGGAAGAGACCCAGTACTTC
few | - | TRBJ2-1 | TRBV5-1 | CATKLVIGNYEQFF | TGCGCCACCAAGTTGGTTATAGGGAACTATGAGCAGTTCTTC
few | TRBD1 | TRBJ2-7 | TRBV11-2 | CASSRDRVSREQYF | TGTGCCAGCAGCCGAGACAGGGTTTCGCGCGAGCAGTACTTC
many | - | TRBJ1-1 | TRBV12-3/TRBV12-4 | CASGGDTEAFF | TGTGCCAGCGGGGGGGACACTGAAGCTTTCTTT
few | - | TRBJ2-1 | TRBV5-5 | CASSLDLGLRWLEQFF | TGTGCCAGCAGCTTAGATTTGGGACTGCGATGGTTGGAGCAGTTCTTC
- | - | TRBJ1-2 | TRBV18 | CASSPDVPWMRGILGFYGYTF | TGTGCCAGCTCACCGGACGTCCCATGGATGAGGGGTATCCTTGGTTTCTATGGCTACACCTTC
- | - | TRBJ1-1 | TRBV5-1 | CASCEGQNTEAFF | TGCGCCAGCTGCGAGGGTCAGAACACTGAAGCTTTCTTT
- | - | TRBJ1-1 | TRBV12-3/TRBV12-4 | CASSLRGVEAFF | TGTGCCAGCAGTTTACGGGGGGTTGAAGCTTTCTTT
- | - | TRBJ2-5 | TRBV7-3 | CASSRTARIQETQYF | TGTGCCAGCAGCCGGACCGCCCGGATCCAAGAGACCCAGTACTTC
- | - | TRBJ1-5 | TRBV4-2 | CASSQEVGAGNQPQHF | TGTGCCAGCAGCCAAGAAGTGGGGGCAGGTAATCAGCCCCAGCATTTT
- | - | TRBJ2-7 | TRBV18 | CASSPPQGYEQYF | TGTGCCAGCTCACCACCGCAGGGATACGAGCAGTACTTC
few | - | TRBJ2-3 | TRBV15 | CATSEAASSRQDTQYF | TGTGCCACCAGCGAGGCGGCTAGCAGCCGTCAGGATACGCAGTATTTT
- | - | TRBJ1-1 | TRBV5-1 | CASSLAFGVTEAFF | TGCGCCAGCAGCTTGGCGTTTGGGGTTACTGAAGCTTTCTTT
few | - | TRBJ1-1 | TRBV12-3/TRBV12-4 | CASSLFSGKNTEAFF | TGTGCCAGCAGTTTATTTTCAGGGAAGAACACTGAAGCTTTCTTT
- | - | TRBJ1-2 | TRBV4-1 | CASSQDSSSYRQVRSYTF | TGCGCCAGCAGCCAAGATTCCTCTTCTTACCGACAGGTTAGGAGCTACACCTTC